The rows below give T cell receptor beta chains drawn from one sample of a study of CXCR3-negative and CXCR3-positive naive CD8 T cells. Following a re-call of the 5' RACE reads, TCRdb has one entry per CDR3 protein and lacks DNA. This table lists around 47,000 distinct CDR3 sequences. Sequenced input: memory CD8+ T cells from blood. Receptors originate from a human donor in good health. Some clones in this sample may be carry-over from other donors' samples. Each CDR3 is given with its conserved first and last residue. Clone size is shown for a subset of rows, as once, few, many or a class of expanded clone.

clone size: .; V gene: TRBV15; J gene: TRBJ1-1; CDR3 protein: CATSREDRNTEAFF
clone size: .; V gene: TRBV11-2; J gene: TRBJ1-2; CDR3 protein: CASSSPGGLATSNYGYTF
clone size: .; V gene: TRBV20-1; J gene: TRBJ2-3; CDR3 protein: CSARDVLGLSTDTQCF
clone size: .; V gene: TRBV4-1; J gene: TRBJ2-5; CDR3 protein: CASSQRLTGGQETQYF
clone size: .; V gene: TRBV6-1; J gene: TRBJ2-1; CDR3 protein: CASSTGTEAYNEQLF
clone size: .; V gene: TRBV7-3; J gene: TRBJ2-1; CDR3 protein: CASSSAGTGVRDEQFF
clone size: .; V gene: TRBV4-2; J gene: TRBJ1-4; CDR3 protein: CASSQGPGATNEKLFF
clone size: .; V gene: TRBV29-1; J gene: TRBJ2-3; CDR3 protein: CSVEGGRDTQYF
clone size: .; V gene: TRBV20-1; J gene: TRBJ2-1; CDR3 protein: CSARSGLAGHYNEQFF
clone size: .; V gene: TRBV7-2; J gene: TRBJ2-3; CDR3 protein: CASSLLGVTDTQYF
clone size: .; V gene: TRBV5-1; J gene: TRBJ2-3; CDR3 protein: CASSLGGPNTQYF
clone size: .; V gene: TRBV7-9; J gene: TRBJ2-7; CDR3 protein: CASSLEGGEQYF
clone size: .; V gene: TRBV6-5; J gene: TRBJ2-3; CDR3 protein: CASTSGVTSGIYTQYF
clone size: .; V gene: TRBV10-1; J gene: TRBJ2-3; CDR3 protein: CASSENAATTSTDTQYF
clone size: .; V gene: TRBV6-5; J gene: TRBJ2-3; CDR3 protein: CASSYTGGATDTQYF
clone size: .; V gene: TRBV5-1; J gene: TRBJ2-7; CDR3 protein: CASSLSQDYEQYF
clone size: .; V gene: TRBV20-1; J gene: TRBJ1-1; CDR3 protein: CSARDLRGITEAFF
clone size: .; V gene: TRBV9; J gene: TRBJ1-6; CDR3 protein: CASREGNSPLHF
clone size: .; V gene: TRBV4-3; J gene: TRBJ2-1; CDR3 protein: CASSQDGYNEQFF
clone size: .; V gene: TRBV7-6; J gene: TRBJ2-7; CDR3 protein: CASSSLTSGGYEQYF
clone size: .; V gene: TRBV7-2; J gene: TRBJ2-7; CDR3 protein: CASSLGPRDEQYF
clone size: .; V gene: TRBV4-2; J gene: TRBJ1-4; CDR3 protein: CASSPPGERQKLFF
clone size: .; V gene: TRBV19; J gene: TRBJ2-1; CDR3 protein: CASSISGGGFNEQFF
clone size: medium-sized; V gene: TRBV6-4; J gene: TRBJ1-1; CDR3 protein: CASSDRDNTEAFF
clone size: .; V gene: TRBV20-1; J gene: TRBJ1-2; CDR3 protein: CSARGGQGFFGYTF
clone size: .; V gene: TRBV6-4; J gene: TRBJ2-3; CDR3 protein: CASSEGTGGTDTQYF
clone size: .; V gene: TRBV4-3; J gene: TRBJ2-5; CDR3 protein: CASSQDRDYQETQYF
clone size: .; V gene: TRBV3-1; J gene: TRBJ1-4; CDR3 protein: CASARGEDVKKLFF
clone size: large; V gene: TRBV29-1; J gene: TRBJ2-2; CDR3 protein: CSVVADTGELFF
clone size: .; V gene: TRBV9; J gene: TRBJ1-1; CDR3 protein: CASSVGANTEAFF
clone size: .; V gene: TRBV6-2/TRBV6-3; J gene: TRBJ2-7; CDR3 protein: CASSRPGQPVEQYF
clone size: .; V gene: TRBV5-1; J gene: TRBJ2-7; CDR3 protein: CASSLVPYEQYF
clone size: .; V gene: TRBV27; J gene: TRBJ2-1; CDR3 protein: CASSLGSRQFF
clone size: .; V gene: TRBV6-2/TRBV6-3; J gene: TRBJ2-7; CDR3 protein: CASRVAGTGVYEQYF
clone size: .; V gene: TRBV12-3/TRBV12-4; J gene: TRBJ2-3; CDR3 protein: CASSTRAERSTDTQYF
clone size: .; V gene: TRBV10-3; J gene: TRBJ2-5; CDR3 protein: CAISGSGMETQYF
clone size: .; V gene: TRBV28; J gene: TRBJ2-1; CDR3 protein: CASSFEINRSYNEQFF
clone size: .; V gene: TRBV6-5; J gene: TRBJ2-7; CDR3 protein: CASSYSRVPHEQYF
clone size: .; V gene: TRBV5-1; J gene: TRBJ2-2; CDR3 protein: CASSLAATDGAGELFF
clone size: .; V gene: TRBV5-6; J gene: TRBJ2-5; CDR3 protein: CASSLGLTTQYF
clone size: .; V gene: TRBV19; J gene: TRBJ1-2; CDR3 protein: CASSNLQFTDGYTF